This entry lists 19 T cell receptor beta chains sequenced from one sample in a study of CD8+CD57+ T cells in acquired aplastic anemia. Selection for sequencing was limited to patients who had shown CD8+CD57+ cell expansion by flow cytometry. Template material for TCR beta VDJ and CDR3 profiling consisted of genomic DNA. MiXCR, applied by TCRdb to the reads, yields one record per CDR3 protein. Counted here are more than 150,000 distinct CDR3 sequences, around 47% occurring once; the ten biggest clones make up roughly 2.9%. Sequenced sample: sorted CD4+, CD8+, or CD8+CD57+ T cells (not recorded which) from PBMCs. These receptors were collected from a human donor with aplastic anemia.

V and J are TRBV15 and TRBJ1-5; 11 nucleotides line up with TRBD1. The CDR3 length is 18 residues. The ends lost 2 bases at V and 0 bases at J; junction bases unmatched: 6. Germline assignment: CDR1 LNHNV and CDR2 YYDKDF (reference sequence). The CDR3 reads CATSRRDRGDYSNQPQHF. As DNA, the CDR3 is TGTGCCACCAGCAGACGGGACAGGGGGGACTATAGCAATCAGCCCCAGCATTTT.

The chain employs TRBV6-4 and TRBJ1-6, with D unclear. Germline V CDR1 and CDR2: MRHNA, SNTAGT. The CDR3 is made up of 13 amino acids. V lost 0 bases, J lost 9 bases, and 6 bases lay in between. CDR3 loop: CASSDSGFSPLHF. DNA of the CDR3: TGTGCCAGCAGTGACTCTGGTTTTTCACCCCTCCACTTT.

This clonotype showed up many times. The chain uses TRBV3-1 and TRBJ2-6, with a tentative D call TRBD1 (6 bases). V lost 2 bases and J lost 4, with 12 bases in between. This CDR3 has 16 residues. The germline gives CDR1 LGHDT, CDR2 YNNKEL (reference sequence). The chain's CDR3 is CASSQNRVAGANVLTF. For the CDR3, the DNA is TGTGCCAGCAGCCAAAACAGGGTGGCAGGGGCCAACGTCCTGACTTTC.

CDR3 protein: CASSDRGQLGYTF. CDR3 bases: TGTGCCAGCAGCGACCGGGGACAGCTCGGCTACACCTTC. The chain is built from TRBV7-9 and TRBJ1-2; 7 positions match TRBD1. From germline, CDR1 is SEHNR and CDR2 FQNEAQ (reference sequence). The ends lost 5 bases at V and 8 bases at J; junction bases unmatched: 8. The CDR3 runs to 13 residues.

The chain recombines TRBV29-1 with TRBJ2-5; the match to TRBD2 covers 9 bases. Germline CDR1 is SQVTM and CDR2 is ANQGSEA. The V and J ends lost 3 bases and 1 base, in that order; junction bases with no gene match: 3. There are 14 residues in the CDR3. The CDR3 DNA follows: TGCAGCGTTGAGCGCGGGGGGGCCCAAGAGACCCAGTACTTC. Its protein is CSVERGGAQETQYF. Using reference TRBV29-1 and TRBJ2-5 for the parts outside the CDR3, the full variable domain is SAVISQKPSRDICQRGTSLTIQCQVDSQVTMMFWYRQQPGQSLTLIATANQGSEATYESGFVIDKFPISRPNLTFSTLTVSNMSPEDSSIYLCSVERGGAQETQYFGPGTRLLVL.

This clonotype showed up many times. The genes are TRBV6-2 or TRBV6-3 and TRBJ1-1, with D possibly being TRBD1 (6 bases). CDR3 length equals 13 residues. The germline V and J ends were trimmed by 6 bases and 4 bases, with 12 bases remaining between them. CDR1 is MNHEY and CDR2 is SVGEGT in the germline V gene. CDR3 DNA: TGTGCCAGCAGCGTAACAGGGATCACTGAAGCTTTCTTT. It translates to CASSVTGITEAFF.

The chain has TRBV28 and TRBJ2-2; 9 positions agree with TRBD2. Germline CDR1 is MDHEN and CDR2 is SYDVKM. V shed 5 bases and J 6 bases; nucleotides not matched to a gene: 7. The CDR3 contains 15 residues. CDR3 sequence reads: CASSRTSVGAGELFF. CDR3 nucleotide sequence: TGTGCCAGCAGTCGGACTAGCGTTGGCGCCGGGGAGCTGTTTTTT. The variable domain in full, completed from reference TRBV28 and TRBJ2-2, reads DVKVTQSSRYLVKRTGEKVFLECVQDMDHENMFWYRQDPGLGLRLIYFSYDVKMKEKGDIPEGYSVSREKKERFSLILESASTNQTSMYLCASSRTSVGAGELFFGEGSRLTVL.

This clonotype showed up many times. The chain uses TRBV6-1 and TRBJ2-7; tentative D call: TRBD1 (6 bases). The CDR3 loop spans 15 amino acids. V lost 5 bases and J 2 bases, leaving 16 bases between the germline ends. Germline loops: CDR1 MNHNS, CDR2 SASEGT. The CDR3 loop is CASSPEQGSTYEQYF. The CDR3, as DNA: TGTGCCAGCAGTCCCGAACAGGGAAGTACCTACGAGCAGTACTTC.

This clonotype has a handful of counts. The chain recombines TRBV6-1 with TRBJ1-5; 10 bases line up with TRBD1. V was pared by 5 bases and J by 4 bases, with 5 bases of the junction left unmatched. The germline V gene encodes CDR1 MNHNS and CDR2 SASEGT. The CDR3 sequence is 15 residues long. The CDR3 is CASSLTGGGNQPQHF. The CDR3 DNA reads TGTGCCAGCAGTCTGACAGGGGGCGGAAATCAGCCCCAGCATTTT.

The chain carries TRBV7-9 and TRBJ2-3, with unresolved D. The germline V gene encodes CDR1 SEHNR and CDR2 FQNEAQ (reference sequence). Trimming pared 6 bases from V and 3 bases from J, leaving 10 bases between. The length of the CDR3 is 13 residues. CDR3 in DNA: TGTGCCAGCAGGGAAGGTGTTACAGATACGCAGTATTTT. It is translated as CASREGVTDTQYF. Supplemented by reference TRBV7-9 and TRBJ2-3, the full variable domain reads DTGVSQNPRHKITKRGQNVTFRCDPISEHNRLYWYRQTLGQGPEFLTYFQNEAQLEKSRLLSDRFSAERPKGSFSTLEIQRTEQGDSAMYLCASREGVTDTQYFGPGTRLTVL.

This clonotype was picked up many times. CDR3 loop: CASSFKLGAVDTQYF. The CDR3 DNA reads TGTGCCAGCAGCTTCAAGCTCGGGGCGGTAGATACGCAGTATTTT. J is TRBJ2-3 and V is TRBV5-6, with D perhaps assigned TRBD1 or TRBD2 (5 bases each). The CDR3 spans 15 residues. Per the germline V gene, CDR1 is SGHDT and CDR2 is YYEEEE. V gave up 2 bases and J gave up 5 bases, with 15 bases separating them.

This clonotype was detected many times. The chain recombines TRBV20-1 with TRBJ1-1, with D uncertain. V shed 1 base and J shed 1 base, with 10 bases lying between them. The CDR3 length is 14 residues. CDR1 is DFQATT, CDR2 SNEGSKA, per germline (reference sequence). CDR3 loop: CSARVPGRNTEAFF. The CDR3 DNA reads as TGCAGTGCTAGAGTACCGGGTCGGAACACTGAAGCTTTCTTT.

This clonotype was found a few times. The chain carries TRBV28 and TRBJ2-1; D may match TRBD1 or TRBD2 (5 bases each). This CDR3 is built from 13 residues. Germline lookup yields CDR1 MDHEN and CDR2 SYDVKM. The germline V and J ends were trimmed by 3 bases and 9 bases, with 12 bases remaining between them. DNA of the CDR3: TGTGCCAGCAGTTTGGGAGACAGATTTGAGCAGTTCTTC. This codes for CASSLGDRFEQFF.

This clonotype was counted between two and nine times. The gene calls are TRBV29-1 and TRBJ1-1, with TRBD1 as a possible D gene (5 bases). Germline V gene sequence: CDR1 SQVTM, CDR2 ANQGSEA. Trimming removed 5 bases from V and 2 bases from J, with 9 bases in between. This CDR3 spans 12 amino acids. The CDR3 here is CSVRQPNTEAFF. CDR3 nucleotide sequence: TGCAGCGTTCGACAGCCCAACACTGAAGCTTTCTTT.

The genes are TRBV29-1 and TRBJ1-4; 7 nucleotides agree with TRBD1. Germline CDR1 reads SQVTM; CDR2 reads ANQGSEA. The V segment lost 6 bases and the J segment 1 base; nucleotides outside the gene matches: 5. The CDR3 consists of 14 residues. The CDR3 sequence: CSVGTAGTNEKLFF. In DNA, the CDR3 is TGCAGCGTGGGGACAGCAGGAACTAATGAAAAACTGTTTTTT.

This clonotype came up many times. The gene calls are TRBV7-2 and TRBJ2-1, with unresolved D. This CDR3 comprises 16 residues. CDR1 SGHTA and CDR2 FQGNSA come from the germline V gene. V was pared by 1 base and J by 0 bases, with 10 bases between. The CDR3 region has the DNA TGTGCCAGCAGCTTAGACTGGGGTTCCTCCTACAATGAGCAGTTCTTC. Amino acid sequence: CASSLDWGSSYNEQFF. The whole variable domain, remainder taken from reference TRBV7-2 and TRBJ2-1, is GAGVSQSPSNKVTEKGKDVELRCDPISGHTALYWYRQSLGQGLEFLIYFQGNSAPDKSGLPSDRFSAERTGGSVSTLTIQRTQQEDSAVYLCASSLDWGSSYNEQFFGPGTRLTVL.

This clonotype was seen only once. The V and J genes are TRBV4-1 and TRBJ1-1, with D uncertain. Germline V gene sequence: CDR1 MGHRA, CDR2 YSYEKL. Trimming left V 0 bases short and J 4 bases short, with 12 bases between. The CDR3 covers 15 residues. The CDR3 DNA follows: TGCGCCAGCAGCCAAGAAGGCAGGACCGGCACTGAAGCTTTCTTT. Its translation: CASSQEGRTGTEAFF.

This clonotype was counted at least ten times. The rearrangement links TRBV25-1 to TRBJ1-2; 7 bases fit TRBD1. Germline assignment: CDR1 MGHDK and CDR2 SYGVNS. The CDR3 totals 17 residues. V shed 3 bases and J 0 bases; nucleotides not matched to a gene: 10. CDR3 sequence (DNA): TGTGCCAGCAGTGATCCCGGCCGACAGGGAGCTAACTATGGCTACACCTTC. This sequence encodes CASSDPGRQGANYGYTF.

J is TRBJ2-7 and V is TRBV10-2, with D possibly being TRBD2 (6 bases). Germline V lookup: CDR1 WSHSY, CDR2 SAAADI. CDR3 size: 14 residues. V gave up 2 bases and J gave up 3 bases, with 11 bases separating them. For the CDR3, the DNA is TGCGCCAGCAGTGAGGGGGAGGATTTCTACGAGCAGTACTTC. Its translation is CASSEGEDFYEQYF.